Listed below are T cell receptor beta chains from one sample, sequenced in a study of shared clonotypes between healthy human individuals. TCRdb's copy holds only in-frame clones and misses some; the assay was immunoSEQ multiplex PCR. Of some 2,100,000 clones detected, around 95% appear once; the ten largest clones hold roughly 0.13%. The sample taken for sequencing was naive CD4+ T cells sorted from blood. All receptors derive from a man aged 18 to 30 in good health. CDR3s include the opening cysteine and the closing phenylalanine or tryptophan. D genes are given only for firm matches. For some rows the clone size is stated as once, few or many, or as a class when expanded; others skip it.

D gene: TRBD2
clone size: .
J gene: TRBJ2-2
V gene: TRBV30
CDR3 DNA: TGTGCCTGGAGCCTATGGGACGGGAGGTATAACACCGGGGAGCTGTTTTTT
CDR3 protein: CAWSLWDGRYNTGELFF

D gene: .
clone size: .
J gene: TRBJ1-4
V gene: TRBV6-6
CDR3 DNA: TGTGCCAGCAGCTCCCCGGAGAATAATGAAAAACTGTTTTTT
CDR3 protein: CASSSPENNEKLFF

D gene: .
clone size: .
J gene: TRBJ2-3
V gene: TRBV28
CDR3 DNA: TGTGCCAGCAGTTTACGCACGGGCACAGATACGCAGTATTTT
CDR3 protein: CASSLRTGTDTQYF

D gene: .
clone size: once
J gene: TRBJ2-3
V gene: TRBV18
CDR3 DNA: TGTGCCAGCTCACCACCGAGACCCACAGATACGCAGTATTTT
CDR3 protein: CASSPPRPTDTQYF

D gene: TRBD2
clone size: .
J gene: TRBJ2-1
V gene: TRBV7-2
CDR3 DNA: TGTGCCAGCAGCTTAGGGCGGGACTATTACAATGAGCAGTTCTTC
CDR3 protein: CASSLGRDYYNEQFF

D gene: .
clone size: .
J gene: TRBJ1-4
V gene: TRBV7-9
CDR3 DNA: TGTGCCAGCAGCTTAGGGCAGGGCGGTGAAAAACTGTTTTTT
CDR3 protein: CASSLGQGGEKLFF

D gene: TRBD2
clone size: .
J gene: TRBJ2-7
V gene: TRBV5-4
CDR3 DNA: TGTGCCAGCAGCTTGTTGACGGGAGGGCCTCTCTACGAGCAGTACTTC
CDR3 protein: CASSLLTGGPLYEQYF

D gene: .
clone size: .
J gene: TRBJ1-4
V gene: TRBV18
CDR3 DNA: TGTGCCAGCTCACCAACAGGCCAGACAACTAATGAAAAACTGTTTTTT
CDR3 protein: CASSPTGQTTNEKLFF

D gene: .
clone size: .
J gene: TRBJ1-1
V gene: TRBV6-5
CDR3 DNA: TGTGCCAGCAGTTACTCGAAGGGGGGCAGGGGAGCTTTCTTT
CDR3 protein: CASSYSKGGRGAFF

D gene: TRBD1
clone size: .
J gene: TRBJ1-2
V gene: TRBV5-4
CDR3 DNA: TGTGCCAGCAGCTTCTCAGGGGGCGATGGCTACACCTTC
CDR3 protein: CASSFSGGDGYTF

D gene: .
clone size: .
J gene: TRBJ1-2
V gene: TRBV5-1
CDR3 DNA: TGCGCCAGCAGCTTGATTGGAGGGACCCATGGCTACACCTTC
CDR3 protein: CASSLIGGTHGYTF

D gene: .
clone size: .
J gene: TRBJ2-5
V gene: TRBV4-1
CDR3 DNA: TGCGCCGGCAGCCAAGATCAAGGGGTTCAAGAGACCCAGTACTTC
CDR3 protein: CAGSQDQGVQETQYF

D gene: .
clone size: .
J gene: TRBJ1-2
V gene: TRBV10-2
CDR3 DNA: TGCGCCAGCAGTGAAGGGTATGGCTACACCTTC
CDR3 protein: CASSEGYGYTF

D gene: .
clone size: .
J gene: TRBJ2-5
V gene: TRBV5-6
CDR3 DNA: TGTGCCAGCAGCTTGGGCGGGGTCCAAGAGACCCAGTACTTC
CDR3 protein: CASSLGGVQETQYF

D gene: .
clone size: .
J gene: TRBJ1-6
V gene: TRBV6-1
CDR3 DNA: TGTGCCTGTTCGGGTGACCGAAATTCACCCCTCCACTTT
CDR3 protein: CACSGDRNSPLHF

D gene: .
clone size: .
J gene: TRBJ1-4
V gene: TRBV21-1
CDR3 DNA: TGTGCCAGCATTACCTACAGGGGGCATGGGGAAAAACTGTTTTTT
CDR3 protein: CASITYRGHGEKLFF

D gene: TRBD1
clone size: .
J gene: TRBJ2-7
V gene: TRBV13
CDR3 DNA: TGTGCCAGCAGCTTAGGGGGGACAGCCTTCTCCTACGAGCAGTACTTC
CDR3 protein: CASSLGGTAFSYEQYF

D gene: TRBD2
clone size: .
J gene: TRBJ2-1
V gene: TRBV6-5
CDR3 DNA: TGTGCCAGCAGTTACCCACTAGCGGGATCCTACAATGAGCAGTTCTTC
CDR3 protein: CASSYPLAGSYNEQFF

D gene: .
clone size: .
J gene: TRBJ1-2
V gene: TRBV29-1
CDR3 DNA: TGCAGCGTTGAACACGGTTCTGGCTACACCTTC
CDR3 protein: CSVEHGSGYTF

D gene: .
clone size: .
J gene: TRBJ2-7
V gene: TRBV5-1
CDR3 DNA: TGCGCCAGCAGCGCTCTAAAACGGGACCCCGACGAGCAGTACTTC
CDR3 protein: CASSALKRDPDEQYF

D gene: TRBD1
clone size: .
J gene: TRBJ1-1
V gene: TRBV5-1
CDR3 DNA: TGCGCCAGCAGCTTGGAGGGACAGCTAAACACTGAAGCTTTCTTT
CDR3 protein: CASSLEGQLNTEAFF

D gene: .
clone size: .
J gene: TRBJ2-5
V gene: TRBV9
CDR3 DNA: TGTGCCAGCAGTCGTAGAAGGGGGGCAGAGACCCAGTACTTC
CDR3 protein: CASSRRRGAETQYF

D gene: .
clone size: .
J gene: TRBJ1-2
V gene: TRBV18
CDR3 DNA: TGTGCCAGCTCACCAGGGGTTGACTATGGCTACACCTTC
CDR3 protein: CASSPGVDYGYTF

D gene: TRBD2
clone size: .
J gene: TRBJ2-1
V gene: TRBV5-1
CDR3 DNA: TGCGCCAGCAGCTCAATAGCGGGAGGAGATGAGCAGTTCTTC
CDR3 protein: CASSSIAGGDEQFF

D gene: TRBD1
clone size: once
J gene: TRBJ2-3
V gene: TRBV5-1
CDR3 DNA: TGCGCCAGCAGCCCGGGACAGGGGGATAGCACAGATACGCAGTATTTT
CDR3 protein: CASSPGQGDSTDTQYF

D gene: .
clone size: .
J gene: TRBJ2-7
V gene: TRBV10-3
CDR3 DNA: TGTGCCATCAGCCAGGGGGAGGCCTACGAGCAGTACTTC
CDR3 protein: CAISQGEAYEQYF

D gene: .
clone size: .
J gene: TRBJ1-5
V gene: TRBV18
CDR3 DNA: TGTGCCAGCTCACCACGTATCCCCGATAGCAATCAGCCCCAGCATTTT
CDR3 protein: CASSPRIPDSNQPQHF

D gene: TRBD1
clone size: .
J gene: TRBJ1-2
V gene: TRBV11-1
CDR3 DNA: TGTGCCAGCAGCCACCTCGCAGGGGGCAGTCGAGGCTACACCTTC
CDR3 protein: CASSHLAGGSRGYTF

D gene: .
clone size: .
J gene: TRBJ2-3
V gene: TRBV5-1
CDR3 DNA: TGCGCCAGCAGCTTGGGCTCCCCCACAGATACGCAGTATTTT
CDR3 protein: CASSLGSPTDTQYF

D gene: TRBD1
clone size: .
J gene: TRBJ2-7
V gene: TRBV11-2
CDR3 DNA: TGTGCCAGCAGCCTACGCGACAGGGGGGCCACCTACGAGCAGTACTTC
CDR3 protein: CASSLRDRGATYEQYF

D gene: .
clone size: .
J gene: TRBJ2-7
V gene: TRBV5-4
CDR3 DNA: TGTGCCAGCAGCTTGGGTACGGTGACTCCCGAGCAGTACTTC
CDR3 protein: CASSLGTVTPEQYF

D gene: .
clone size: once
J gene: TRBJ2-1
V gene: TRBV7-7
CDR3 DNA: TGTGCTAGCAGCTTAGGGCAAGGGCTATACAATGAGCAGTTCTTC
CDR3 protein: CASSLGQGLYNEQFF

D gene: .
clone size: .
J gene: TRBJ1-1
V gene: TRBV6-5
CDR3 DNA: TGTGCCAGCAGCCTCTTAAGGGGTGAAGCTTTCTTT
CDR3 protein: CASSLLRGEAFF

D gene: TRBD2
clone size: .
J gene: TRBJ2-3
V gene: TRBV11-2
CDR3 DNA: TGTGCCAGCAGCGTGAGCGGGGGGCGCACAGATACGCAGTATTTT
CDR3 protein: CASSVSGGRTDTQYF

D gene: .
clone size: .
J gene: TRBJ2-7
V gene: TRBV5-6
CDR3 DNA: TGTGCCAGCAGCTACAGGGTCCGCGAGCAGTACTTC
CDR3 protein: CASSYRVREQYF

D gene: TRBD1
clone size: .
J gene: TRBJ2-7
V gene: TRBV10-3
CDR3 DNA: TGTGCCATCAGTGGAGTGGTGACAGGGGCGTCCTACGAGCAGTACTTC
CDR3 protein: CAISGVVTGASYEQYF